The subject of this entry is one T cell receptor beta chain. The CDR3 spans 15 residues. CDR1 and CDR2 (germline): MDHEN, SYDVKM. The V gene end was trimmed by 6 bases and the J gene end by 9 bases; junction bases not matched to a gene: 9. This record belongs to a study of T cells in Graves' hyperthyroidism and ophthalmopathy. The CDR3 regions of TCR beta were amplified from RNA transcripts. The HTBI set primed first-round TCR CDR3 RT-PCR. TCRdb redid the calling of the multiplex PCR reads with MiXCR, one entry per CDR3 protein. The table lists some 600,000 distinct CDR3 sequences, about 14% of them singletons, with 5% to 7% in the top ten.

The specimen was blood. The receptor was derived from a woman younger than 45 with Graves' hyperthyroidism that later progressed to Graves' ophthalmopathy. The chain joins TRBV28 to TRBJ2-3; 13 nucleotides match TRBD2. CDR3 bases: TGTGCCAGCAGCACACTAGCGGGAGGGCCTGGGACGCAGTATTTT. Its protein product is CASSTLAGGPGTQYF.